Each of the 20 T cell receptor beta chains below was sequenced from the same sample in a study of human T cells and chemical hapten exposure. The sample's time point: patch test 3, about 24 weeks after DPC sensitization. Stated treatment: therapeutic diphenylcyclopropenone sensitization with weekly scalp DPC. MiXCR, applied by TCRdb to the RACE reads, yields one record per CDR3 protein. The data hold 90,000 to 110,000 distinct CDR3 sequences, with under 40% observed a single time. Sample: whole blood, taken in connection with sensitization to the hapten diphenylcyclopropenone (DPC). The source of these receptors is a man in his forties or fifties with alopecia areata. Some clones in this sample may be carry-over from other donors' samples.

V gene TRBV12-3 or TRBV12-4 combines with J gene TRBJ2-7; no definite D call. Between the trimmed V and J ends, which lost 3 bases and 6 bases, there was a span of 9 bases. The CDR3 has 12 amino acids. The CDR3 protein is CASSFHGFEQYF. DNA for the CDR3: TGTGCCAGCAGTTTCCACGGGTTCGAGCAGTACTTC.

This clonotype was counted between two and nine times. J is TRBJ1-5 and V is TRBV5-1; the D is unclear. The V end was cut by 0 bases, the J end by 3 bases, with 7 bases between. This CDR3 spans 14 amino acids. CDR1 is SGHRS, CDR2 YFSETQ, per germline. The CDR3 DNA sequence: TGCGCCAGCAGCTTGGCCGGTTTCAATCAGCCCCAGCATTTT. Amino acids: CASSLAGFNQPQHF.

This clonotype came up a few times. The chain combines TRBV20-1 with TRBJ1-1, with 8 nucleotides matching TRBD1. Germline loops: CDR1 DFQATT, CDR2 SNEGSKA (reference sequence). The V segment lost 6 bases and the J segment 7 bases; nucleotides outside the gene matches: 13. This CDR3 comprises 14 residues. CDR3 amino acids: CSAYSRGRGGEAFF. The CDR3 nucleotides are TGCAGTGCGTATTCCAGGGGGCGCGGGGGTGAAGCTTTCTTT.

The CDR3 loop reads CASSMDREKLFF. For the CDR3, the DNA is TGTGCCAGCAGCATGGACAGAGAAAAACTGTTTTTT. V usage is TRBV13 and J usage is TRBJ1-4, with D tentatively TRBD1 (6 bases). Germline V CDR1 and CDR2: PRHDT, FYEKMQ (reference sequence). CDR3 size: 12 residues. Trimming shortened V by 5 bases and J by 8 bases, and 9 bases separated the two germline ends.

V gene TRBV12-5 combines with J gene TRBJ2-4; TRBD1 matches 7 bases. In germline, CDR1 is LGHNT, CDR2 FRNRAP. The CDR3 sequence is 16 residues long. Trimming cost V 0 bases and J 6 bases; bases outside gene matches: 8. The CDR3 loop is CASGLVGGPVGNIQYF. The DNA of the CDR3 is TGTGCTAGTGGTTTGGTAGGGGGCCCTGTGGGAAACATTCAGTACTTC.

This clonotype occurred a few times. This chain uses TRBV28 with TRBJ1-5; possibly TRBD1 for D (6 bases). The ends were cut back, 6 bases at V and 1 base at J, with 19 bases in the middle. CDR1 and CDR2 (germline): MDHEN, SYDVKM. This CDR3 spans 17 amino acids. In nucleotides, the CDR3 is TGTGCCAGCAGATCTGGAGGAGCAGGGGTGAGCAATCAGCCCCAGCATTTT. Translating gives CASRSGGAGVSNQPQHF.

This clonotype was observed a handful of times. The rearrangement links TRBV7-2 to TRBJ2-3; D is possibly TRBD2 (6 bases). The CDR3 totals 16 residues. V was shortened by 5 bases and J by 6 bases, with 21 bases between the two germline ends. Germline assignment: CDR1 SGHTA and CDR2 FQGNSA. DNA of the CDR3: TGTGCCAGCAGCCCCCCCGGGTCTGGAGGGAGGGATACGCAGTATTTT. It is translated as CASSPPGSGGRDTQYF.

The chain is built from TRBV6-5 and TRBJ1-1; D uncertain. V was clipped by 7 bases and J by 8 bases, with 20 bases between them. Germline assignment: CDR1 MNHEY and CDR2 SVGAGI. CDR3 length: 14 residues. In DNA, the CDR3 is TGTGCCAGCACCCTCGGGTCTGGCAAGTGGGAAGCTTTCTTT. It translates to CASTLGSGKWEAFF.

This clonotype was seen a few times. Compared with germline, one end of the junction differs, possibly owing to a read error. The J gene is TRBJ1-6, the V gene TRBV7-7; D is ambiguous. CDR1 and CDR2 from the germline V gene are SSHAT and FNYEAQ (reference sequence). The CDR3 contains 11 residues. CDR3 region: CASSQDHLPHF. Here the CDR3 DNA reads TGTGCTAGCAGCCAGGACCATTTGCCCCACTTT.

The chain couples TRBV12-3 or TRBV12-4 to TRBJ2-2; TRBD1 matches 9 bases. This CDR3 spans 17 amino acids. The ends lost 3 bases at V and 2 bases at J; junction bases unmatched: 7. The CDR3 loop reads CASSFVPGQGNTGELFF. For the CDR3, the DNA is TGTGCCAGCAGTTTCGTCCCGGGACAGGGAAACACCGGGGAGCTGTTTTTT.

The chain recombines TRBV6-2 or TRBV6-3 with TRBJ2-7, with TRBD2 matching over 8 bases. The germline V gene encodes CDR1 MNHEY and CDR2 SVGEGT. V lost 5 bases, J lost 6 bases, and 3 bases stayed unmatched. The length of the CDR3 is 12 residues. CDR3 DNA sequence: TGTGCCAGCAGTCTCACTAGCGGCGAGCAGTACGTC. Protein product: CASSLTSGEQYV.

This clonotype was observed a few times. The chain is built from TRBV3-1 and TRBJ2-7; D call uncertain. Germline CDR1 is LGHDT and CDR2 is YNNKEL (reference sequence). Trimming cost V 3 bases and J 3 bases, with 9 bases left between them. The CDR3 loop spans 13 amino acids. CDR3 loop: CASSHSGNYEQYF. The CDR3 DNA reads TGTGCCAGCAGCCATAGTGGGAACTACGAGCAGTACTTC.

The CDR3 loop reads CASSNLRGTSGRADGRPFF. DNA for the CDR3: TGTGCCAGCAGTAACCTCCGTGGGACTAGCGGGAGGGCCGATGGCCGCCCTTTCTTC. The chain recombines TRBV6-6 with TRBJ2-1; 16 nucleotides agree with TRBD2. With 5 bases clipped from V and 16 bases from J, the junction kept 23 bases outside the gene matches. CDR3 length: 19 residues. From germline, CDR1 is MNHNY and CDR2 SVGAGI (reference sequence).

The CDR3 nucleotides are TGCAGTGCTCCGGATAGTAGCCTCGGGGAGCTGTTTTTT. This translates into CSAPDSSLGELFF. This chain joins TRBV20-1 and TRBJ2-2; D ambiguous. This CDR3 is built from 13 residues. Germline loops: CDR1 DFQATT, CDR2 SNEGSKA (reference sequence). Trimming shortened V by 5 bases and J by 7 bases, and 14 bases separated the two germline ends.

This chain uses TRBV29-1 with TRBJ2-1, with D perhaps matching TRBD1 (6 bases). This CDR3 has 13 residues. Germline loops: CDR1 SQVTM, CDR2 ANQGSEA. The V gene lost 5 bases and the J gene lost 8 bases, with 16 bases spanning the gap. CDR3 loop: CSVRDTSVDEQFF. In DNA form, the CDR3 reads TGCAGCGTTAGGGACACGTCGGTCGATGAGCAGTTCTTC.

This clonotype has more than one count but fewer than ten. The V gene is TRBV18, the J gene TRBJ1-2; 9 nucleotides line up with TRBD1. V lost 4 bases to trimming and J lost 4 bases; unmatched junction nucleotides: 10. Germline lookup yields CDR1 KGHSH and CDR2 LQKENI. This CDR3 is built from 16 residues. Written as DNA, the CDR3 is TGTGCCAGCTCACAAGCACAGGGGGCTCTAGCCTATGGCTACACCTTC. This encodes CASSQAQGALAYGYTF.

This clonotype appeared a few times. The chain employs TRBV3-1 and TRBJ2-5; TRBD2 might be the D (6 bases). CDR3 length: 13 amino acids. Trimming shortened V by 4 bases and J by 4 bases, and 10 bases separated the two germline ends. CDR1 is LGHDT, CDR2 YNNKEL, per germline (reference sequence). CDR3 nucleotide sequence: TGTGCCAGCAGCCGATGGGGAGGAGAGACCCAGTACTTC. Protein: CASSRWGGETQYF.

The chain links TRBV6-2 or TRBV6-3 to TRBJ2-2; 7 bases are shared with TRBD2. Germline CDR1 is MNHEY and CDR2 is SVGEGT. V lost 3 bases, J lost 5 bases, and 12 bases stayed unmatched. The CDR3 is 17 amino acids. CDR3 amino acids: CASSYGPAGRYTGELFF. In DNA, the CDR3 is TGTGCCAGCAGTTATGGACCGGCCGGGAGGTATACCGGGGAGCTGTTTTTT.

This chain links TRBV5-8 with TRBJ1-5, with 10 bases identical to TRBD1. The V segment lost 5 bases and the J segment 7 bases; nucleotides outside the gene matches: 9. Germline assignment: CDR1 SGHTS and CDR2 YDEGEE. The CDR3 spans 15 residues. The CDR3 sequence is CASSPGTGVGQPQHF. The CDR3 DNA sequence: TGTGCCAGCAGTCCCGGGACAGGGGTCGGGCAGCCCCAGCATTTT. The full variable domain, its missing parts supplied by reference TRBV5-8 and TRBJ1-5, is EAGVTQSPTHLIKTRGQQATLRCSPISGHTSVYWYQQALGLGLQFLLWYDEGEERNRGNFPPRFSGRQFPNYSSELNVNALELEDSALYLCASSPGTGVGQPQHFGDGTRLSIL.

A few counts support this clonotype. This chain links TRBV6-5 with TRBJ2-7; 10 bases fit TRBD1. This CDR3 comprises 16 residues. Germline V lookup: CDR1 MNHEY, CDR2 SVGAGI. The ends lost 5 bases at V and 6 bases at J; junction bases unmatched: 13. The CDR3 DNA reads TGTGCCAGCAGTAAAAAATCGGGGACAGGGGATTCCGAGCAGTACTTC. It codes for CASSKKSGTGDSEQYF.